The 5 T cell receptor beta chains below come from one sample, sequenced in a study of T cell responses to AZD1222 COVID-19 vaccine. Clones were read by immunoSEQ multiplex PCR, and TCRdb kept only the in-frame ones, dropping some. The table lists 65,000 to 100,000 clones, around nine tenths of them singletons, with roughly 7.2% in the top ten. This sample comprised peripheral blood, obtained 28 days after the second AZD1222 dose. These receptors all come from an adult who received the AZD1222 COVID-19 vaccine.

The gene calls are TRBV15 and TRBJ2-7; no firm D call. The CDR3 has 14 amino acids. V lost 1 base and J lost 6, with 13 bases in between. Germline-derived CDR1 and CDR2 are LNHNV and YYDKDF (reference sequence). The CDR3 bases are TGTGCCACCAGCAGAGGGGCGGAATCGGGCGAGCAGTACTTC. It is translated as CATSRGAESGEQYF.

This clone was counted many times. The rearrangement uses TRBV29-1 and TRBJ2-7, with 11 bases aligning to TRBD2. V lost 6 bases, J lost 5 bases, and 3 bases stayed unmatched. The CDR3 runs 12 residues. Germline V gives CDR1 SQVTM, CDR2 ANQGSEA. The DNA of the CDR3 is TGCAGCGTAGGGACTAGCGGCAACGAGCAGTACTTC. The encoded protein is CSVGTSGNEQYF.

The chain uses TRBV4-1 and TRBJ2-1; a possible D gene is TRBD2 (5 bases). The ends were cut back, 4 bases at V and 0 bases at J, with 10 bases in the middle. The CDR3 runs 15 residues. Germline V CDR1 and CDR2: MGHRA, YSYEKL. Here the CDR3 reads CASSLIEGSYNEQFF. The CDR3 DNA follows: TGCGCCAGCAGCCTCATAGAGGGCTCCTACAATGAGCAGTTCTTC.

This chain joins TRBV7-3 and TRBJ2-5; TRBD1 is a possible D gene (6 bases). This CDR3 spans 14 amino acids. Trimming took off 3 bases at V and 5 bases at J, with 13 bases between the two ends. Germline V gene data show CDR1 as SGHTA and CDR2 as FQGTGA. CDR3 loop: CASSFRGPGETQYF. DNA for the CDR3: TGTGCCAGCAGCTTCAGGGGCCCAGGGGAGACCCAGTACTTC.

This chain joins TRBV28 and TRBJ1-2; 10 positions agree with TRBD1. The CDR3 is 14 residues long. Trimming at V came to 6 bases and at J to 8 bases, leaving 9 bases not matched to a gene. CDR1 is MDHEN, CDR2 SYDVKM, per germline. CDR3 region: CASRSGTGVKGYTF. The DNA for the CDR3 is TGTGCCAGCAGGAGCGGGACAGGGGTAAAGGGCTACACCTTC.